The 27 T cell receptor beta chains given below trace back to one sample, sequenced in a study of human T cells and chemical hapten exposure. TCRdb itself ran the RACE reads through MiXCR, one entry per CDR3 protein. The repertoire consists of under 300,000 distinct CDR3 sequences, with approximately 8.4% occurring once and the leading ten covering over 2%. Time point described: pre-sensitization, week 0. Treatment given: therapeutic diphenylcyclopropenone sensitization with weekly scalp DPC. This specimen was whole blood, taken in connection with sensitization to the hapten diphenylcyclopropenone (DPC). The origin of the receptors is a middle-aged woman with alopecia areata. Some clones in this sample may be carry-over from other donors' samples.

The sample holds many counts of this clonotype. The chain is built from TRBV15 and TRBJ2-3; D remains unclear. The CDR3 totals 12 residues. Germline CDR1 reads LNHNV; CDR2 reads YYDKDF (reference sequence). V dropped 1 base and J dropped 10 bases, with 9 bases sitting between them. Written as DNA, the CDR3 is TGTGCCACCAGCAGAGCATCGAGCGCGCAGTATTTT. Protein: CATSRASSAQYF.

This rearrangement joins TRBV6-2 or TRBV6-3 to TRBJ2-1, with D possibly matching TRBD2 (5 bases). Deletions cut 5 bases from V and 9 bases from J, with 20 bases between. Per germline, CDR1 MNHEY and CDR2 SVGEGT. The CDR3 covers 15 residues. The CDR3 sequence: CASSRTGNWAAEQFF. In nucleotides, the CDR3 is TGTGCCAGCAGTCGGACGGGAAACTGGGCAGCTGAGCAGTTCTTC.

The CDR3: CASSESRVGWTDTQYF. The CDR3 region has the DNA TGTGCCAGCAGTGAAAGCAGGGTAGGGTGGACAGATACGCAGTATTTT. The chain carries TRBV6-1 and TRBJ2-3; a weak D match, TRBD1 (5 bases). Deletions cut 2 bases from V and 3 bases from J, with 15 bases between. The CDR3 has 16 residues. Per the germline V gene, CDR1 is MNHNS and CDR2 is SASEGT.

Many counts were recorded for this clonotype. The genes are TRBV6-5 and TRBJ1-2; 8 bases align to TRBD1. Trimming at V came to 0 bases and at J to 2 bases, leaving 2 bases not matched to a gene. This CDR3 has 15 amino acids. Germline CDR1 MNHEY, CDR2 SVGAGI. CDR3 protein: CASSYSTGGNYGYTF. The CDR3 DNA follows: TGTGCCAGCAGTTACTCTACAGGGGGAAACTATGGCTACACCTTC.

This clonotype appeared a few times. The CDR3 loop reads CASNSGMPADTQYF. The CDR3 DNA follows: TGTGCCAGCAATAGCGGGATGCCCGCAGATACGCAGTATTTT. The chain uses TRBV10-3 and TRBJ2-3; 8 positions match TRBD2. Germline V CDR1 and CDR2: ENHRY, SYGVKD. The CDR3 runs 14 residues. The V and J ends lost 10 bases and 4 bases, in that order; junction bases with no gene match: 10.

This clonotype has just a few counts. The J gene is TRBJ2-5, the V gene TRBV20-1; D could derive from TRBD1 or TRBD2 (5 bases each). V was trimmed by 6 bases and J by 4 bases, leaving 12 bases between them. In germline, CDR1 is DFQATT, CDR2 SNEGSKA (reference sequence). The length of the CDR3 is 12 residues. The CDR3 nucleotides are TGCAGTGCCATAAGGGACCCAGAGACCCAGTACTTC. Protein product: CSAIRDPETQYF.

This clonotype was counted only a few times. The CDR3 spells CASSLGLAGVRTGELFF. CDR3 DNA sequence: TGTGCCAGCAGCTTAGGACTAGCGGGAGTACGAACCGGGGAGCTGTTTTTT. The V call is TRBV7-8, the J call TRBJ2-2; TRBD2 matches at 12 bases. This CDR3 contains 17 residues. With 1 base clipped from V and 5 bases from J, the junction kept 5 bases outside the gene matches. Germline V lookup: CDR1 SGHVS, CDR2 FQNEAQ.

The gene calls are TRBV7-2 and TRBJ2-2, with D tentatively TRBD2 (5 bases). Between the trimmed V and J ends, which lost 3 bases and 7 bases, there was a span of 9 bases. The CDR3 totals 13 residues. Germline V CDR1 and CDR2: SGHTA, FQGNSA. The CDR3 DNA reads TGTGCCAGCAGCTTTGCGGGCGGCGGGGAGCTGTTTTTT. Its protein is CASSFAGGGELFF.

The chain has TRBV25-1 and TRBJ1-4; a possible D gene is TRBD1 (5 bases). This CDR3 spans 15 amino acids. The germline V and J ends were trimmed by 0 bases and 7 bases, with 12 bases remaining between them. The germline V gene encodes CDR1 MGHDK and CDR2 SYGVNS. The CDR3, as DNA: TGTGCCAGCAGTGAATATCTGACGGGGGGTGAAAAACTGTTTTTT. Protein: CASSEYLTGGEKLFF.

The chain links TRBV20-1 to TRBJ2-7; 10 nucleotides match TRBD2. Looked up from germline, CDR1 is DFQATT and CDR2 is SNEGSKA (reference sequence). J lost 2 bases, V lost 1 base, and 2 bases had no gene match. The CDR3 sequence is 14 residues long. CDR3 sequence (DNA): TGCAGTGCTAGAGGCCTAGCGGGGGCCTACGAGCAGTACTTC. This codes for CSARGLAGAYEQYF.

This chain uses TRBV4-1 with TRBJ2-5; 10 bases are a match to TRBD2. J lost 0 bases, V lost 4 bases, and 2 bases had no gene match. Germline CDR1 is MGHRA and CDR2 is YSYEKL. There are 15 residues in the CDR3. CDR3 nucleotides: TGCGCCAGCAGCCCTAGCGGGGGAAACCAAGAGACCCAGTACTTC. Its protein is CASSPSGGNQETQYF.

The chain employs TRBV20-1 and TRBJ2-5; 10 bases line up with TRBD2. This CDR3 contains 16 residues. Germline loops: CDR1 DFQATT, CDR2 SNEGSKA (reference sequence). With 4 bases clipped from V and 2 bases from J, the junction kept 10 bases outside the gene matches. This CDR3 reads CSAILGLAEIQETQYF. CDR3 nucleotides: TGCAGTGCTATATTAGGACTAGCGGAGATTCAAGAGACCCAGTACTTC.

This clonotype occurred many times. This chain links TRBV5-1 with TRBJ2-5; D is perhaps TRBD1 (5 bases). With 4 bases removed from V and 4 bases from J, the gap between germline ends came to 17 bases. The CDR3 is 15 residues long. From germline, CDR1 is SGHRS and CDR2 YFSETQ. The CDR3 region is CASSEGANAPETQYF. The CDR3 DNA reads as TGCGCCAGCAGCGAAGGGGCCAATGCACCAGAGACCCAGTACTTC.

This clonotype was detected many times. This chain uses TRBV20-1 with TRBJ1-2; D not certain. The CDR3 sequence is 14 residues long. Germline values: CDR1 DFQATT, CDR2 SNEGSKA (reference sequence). V was clipped by 4 bases and J by 4 bases, with 16 bases between them. The CDR3 nucleotides are TGCAGTGCTACCAGGAGCGGCCCACCCTATGGCTACACCTTC. This sequence encodes CSATRSGPPYGYTF.

This chain joins TRBV29-1 and TRBJ1-4; TRBD1 might be the D (6 bases). V was trimmed by 6 bases and J by 2 bases, leaving 10 bases between them. Germline lookup yields CDR1 SQVTM and CDR2 ANQGSEA. The CDR3 spans 13 residues. This chain's CDR3 is CSVRQATNEKLFF. CDR3 bases: TGCAGCGTGCGACAGGCCACTAATGAAAAACTGTTTTTT.

This clonotype was recorded once. This rearrangement joins TRBV28 to TRBJ2-5; D tentatively fits TRBD1 or TRBD2 (5 bases each). CDR1 is MDHEN, CDR2 SYDVKM, per germline. Trimming stripped 6 bases from V and 4 bases from J, with 18 bases between. The CDR3 has 15 amino acids. In DNA, the CDR3 is TGTGCCAGCAGCCCCCGAGGGGCCCCCAGAGAGACCCAGTACTTC. Translating it yields CASSPRGAPRETQYF.

In its sample, this clonotype was seen a few times. The V gene is TRBV6-2 or TRBV6-3, the J gene TRBJ2-2; 14 positions agree with TRBD2. The CDR3 spans 16 residues. Germline CDR1 is MNHEY and CDR2 is SVGEGT. The V segment lost 5 bases and the J segment 8 bases; nucleotides outside the gene matches: 7. CDR3 sequence (DNA): TGTGCCAGCAGTCCGGGACTAGCGGGAGCTGCGGGGGAGCTGTTTTTT. Translating it yields CASSPGLAGAAGELFF.

This clonotype has a handful of counts. V usage is TRBV12-3 or TRBV12-4 and J usage is TRBJ2-5; the D gene is possibly TRBD1 (6 bases). The CDR3 consists of 13 residues. Trimming removed 5 bases at V and 5 bases at J, with 12 bases between. The CDR3, as DNA: TGTGCCAGCAGTGTTGGGACATCCGAGACCCAGTACTTC. It is translated as CASSVGTSETQYF.

This clonotype was detected many times. The rearrangement uses TRBV6-5 and TRBJ2-2, with 7 positions matching TRBD2. Germline values: CDR1 MNHEY, CDR2 SVGAGI. This CDR3 is built from 15 residues. V gave up 7 bases and J gave up 4 bases; unmatched junction bases: 9. The CDR3 DNA sequence: TGTGCCAGCACCCCCGGGGGGTTAGGCACCGGGGAGCTGTTTTTT. Translating gives CASTPGGLGTGELFF.

The rearrangement joins TRBV28 to TRBJ2-4; D is possibly TRBD1 or TRBD2 (5 bases each). V lost 7 bases to trimming and J lost 9 bases, with 19 bases between them. Germline V lookup: CDR1 MDHEN, CDR2 SYDVKM. The CDR3 is 14 amino acids. CDR3 sequence: CASTAGSFLGIQYF. The CDR3 nucleotides are TGTGCCAGCACTGCAGGGAGTTTCTTGGGCATTCAGTACTTC.

The chain is built from TRBV7-3 and TRBJ2-3; D is uncertain. V lost 5 bases to trimming and J lost 2 bases, with 8 bases between them. Germline values: CDR1 SGHTA, CDR2 FQGTGA. This CDR3 has 13 residues. CDR3 residues: CASSRQTTDTQYF. CDR3 bases: TGTGCCAGCAGCCGCCAAACCACAGATACGCAGTATTTT.

The V call is TRBV12-3 or TRBV12-4, the J call TRBJ2-5; perhaps TRBD1 as D (7 bases). Trimming removed 3 bases from V and 3 bases from J, with 8 bases in between. This CDR3 region has 13 residues. The CDR3 sequence: CASSFRGEETQYF. CDR3 in DNA: TGTGCCAGCAGTTTCAGGGGGGAAGAGACCCAGTACTTC.

This chain joins TRBV7-2 and TRBJ1-1; D is unresolved. The CDR3 is made up of 13 amino acids. V dropped 5 bases and J dropped 8 bases, with 15 bases sitting between them. The germline V gene has CDR1 SGHTA and CDR2 FQGNSA. The CDR3 loop reads CASSSPMAAEAFF. The CDR3 nucleotides read TGTGCCAGCAGCAGCCCCATGGCAGCAGAAGCTTTCTTT. The whole variable domain, filled in from reference TRBV7-2 and TRBJ1-1, reads GAGVSQSPSNKVTEKGKDVELRCDPISGHTALYWYRQSLGQGLEFLIYFQGNSAPDKSGLPSDRFSAERTGGSVSTLTIQRTQQEDSAVYLCASSSPMAAEAFFGQGTRLTVV.

This clonotype has only a few counts. This may be a read error: a much more frequent sequence differs by one nucleotide. The chain combines TRBV7-9 with TRBJ2-2, with a possible D match to TRBD1 (6 bases). CDR1 SEHNR and CDR2 FQNEAQ come from the germline V gene (reference sequence). This CDR3 is built from 15 residues. CDR3 in amino acids: CASSSGQKNTGELLF. DNA of the CDR3: TGTGCCAGCAGCTCAGGACAGAAGAACACCGGGGAGCTGCTTTTT.

Details on this clonotype: The junction departs from germline at one end; a sequencing error may be responsible. The rearrangement joins TRBV29-1 to TRBJ2-7; no reliable D call. The CDR3 sequence is 8 residues long. CDR1 and CDR2 from the germline V gene are SQVTM and ANQGSEA. The CDR3 DNA sequence: TGCAGCGCCCCTCGGACCCTCTTC. As protein: CSAPRTLF.

This clonotype was detected a few times. The rearrangement joins TRBV12-3 or TRBV12-4 to TRBJ2-2; 7 nucleotides match TRBD2. This CDR3 has 15 amino acids. J gave up 4 bases and V 2 bases, and 4 bases lay outside the gene matches. The CDR3 loop is CASSLFLAATGELFF. DNA of the CDR3: TGTGCCAGCAGTTTATTTCTAGCGGCCACCGGGGAGCTGTTTTTT.

This clonotype occurred a few times. The chain is built from TRBV6-5 and TRBJ1-5; 12 bases map to TRBD1. The CDR3 runs to 14 residues. The trim removed 6 bases at V and 6 bases at J, leaving 3 bases unmatched. The germline V gene encodes CDR1 MNHEY and CDR2 SVGAGI. CDR3 residues: CASRGTGGSQPQHF. The DNA of the CDR3 is TGTGCCAGCAGGGGGACAGGGGGCAGTCAGCCCCAGCATTTT.